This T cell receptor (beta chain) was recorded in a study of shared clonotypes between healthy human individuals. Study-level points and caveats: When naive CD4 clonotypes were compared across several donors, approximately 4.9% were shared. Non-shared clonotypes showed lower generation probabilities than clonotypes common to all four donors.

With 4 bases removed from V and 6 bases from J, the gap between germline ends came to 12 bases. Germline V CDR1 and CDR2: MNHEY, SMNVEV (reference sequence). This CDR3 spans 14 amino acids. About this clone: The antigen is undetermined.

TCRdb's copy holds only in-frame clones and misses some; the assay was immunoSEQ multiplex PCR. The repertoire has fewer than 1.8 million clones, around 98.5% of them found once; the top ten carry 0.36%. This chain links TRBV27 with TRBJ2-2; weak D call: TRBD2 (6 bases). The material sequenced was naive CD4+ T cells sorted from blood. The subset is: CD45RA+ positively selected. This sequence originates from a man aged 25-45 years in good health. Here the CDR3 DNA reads TGTGCCAGCAGTTGGCGGGAAAATGCCGGGGAGCTGTTTTTT. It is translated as CASSWRENAGELFF.